This T cell receptor (beta chain) was sequenced for a study of cytomegalovirus exposure and HLA in healthy donors. Germline CDR1 reads MDHEN; CDR2 reads SYDVKM. This CDR3 is built from 14 residues. With V trimmed by 6 bases and J by 2 bases, 6 bases remained unmatched. PCR involved 60 Vbeta and 13 Jbeta primers. TCRdb keeps only in-frame clones here, not all; method: immunoSEQ multiplex PCR. In total, the table holds more than 65,000 clones. Sequenced input: PBMCs. The chain recombines TRBV28 with TRBJ1-2; 7 bases are a match to TRBD1. This TCR derives from a man between 40 and 49 years old in good health and CMV-seronegative. The CDR3 spells CASRSWDSNYGYTF. The DNA of the CDR3 is TGTGCCAGCAGGTCTTGGGACAGCAACTATGGCTACACCTTC.